This paragraph reports one T cell receptor beta chain. Sequenced by immunoSEQ multiplex PCR; TCRdb stores in-frame clones only, minus some. The sample yields some 95,000 clones, approximately 70% seen once. This specimen belongs to a study of shared clonotypes between healthy human individuals. The J segment lost 9 bases and the V segment lost 7 bases, leaving 15 bases of the junction unmatched. Germline lookup yields CDR1 MNHEY and CDR2 SVGAGI. The CDR3 extends over 15 amino acids. The sequence was collected from a man aged 25 to 40 in good health. The sample taken for sequencing was memory CD8+ T cells sorted from blood. Stated subset: CD45RO+ cells pooled with CCR7-negative TemRA cells. The chain recombines TRBV6-5 with TRBJ1-5, with TRBD1 matching 7 bases. CDR3 nucleotide sequence: TGTGCCAGCACCCCAGGGGGTGGGGCTGGGGGGCCCCAGCATTTT. Encoded protein: CASTPGGGAGGPQHF.